This entry lists 10 T cell receptor beta chains sequenced from one sample in a study of cytomegalovirus exposure and HLA in healthy donors. The protocol was immunoSEQ multiplex PCR, while the TCRdb copy is restricted to in-frame clones and leaves out a portion. Altogether 180,000 or so clones are present, about nine tenths being singletons, with the ten largest covering 7.2%. Sample: PBMCs. The receptors were gathered from a man aged 30 to 45 in good health and CMV-seropositive.

The chain is built from TRBV7-8 and TRBJ2-7; D not certain. CDR1 is SGHVS and CDR2 is FQNEAQ in the germline V gene. This CDR3 comprises 14 residues. Trimming left V 2 bases short and J 7 bases short, with 15 bases between. The CDR3 spells CASSLWIGSREQYF. The CDR3 nucleotides read TGTGCCAGCAGCTTATGGATAGGTAGCCGGGAGCAGTACTTC. Filled out from reference TRBV7-8 and TRBJ2-7, the complete variable domain reads GAGVSQSPRYKVAKRGQDVALRCDPISGHVSLFWYQQALGQGPEFLTYFQNEAQLDKSGLPSDRFFAERPEGSVSTLKIQRTQQEDSAVYLCASSLWIGSREQYFGPGTRLTVT.

This clone was detected only a few times. The V call is TRBV4-2, the J call TRBJ1-2; D remains ambiguous. Trimming stripped 4 bases from V and 8 bases from J, with 14 bases between. Germline V gene sequence: CDR1 LGHNA, CDR2 YNFKEQ. The CDR3 extends over 13 amino acids. CDR3 sequence (DNA): TGTGCCAGCAGCCCCCCGACCGTGTCAGGCTACACCTTC. Amino acids: CASSPPTVSGYTF.

This chain links TRBV6-1 with TRBJ1-2, with D possibly matching TRBD1 (5 bases). Between the trimmed V and J ends, which lost 2 bases and 4 bases, there was a span of 17 bases. Germline V lookup: CDR1 MNHNS, CDR2 SASEGT. The CDR3 runs to 16 residues. CDR3 residues: CASSESLGAAGYGYTF. The DNA for the CDR3 is TGTGCCAGCAGTGAAAGTTTAGGGGCAGCTGGCTATGGCTACACCTTC.

The V call is TRBV5-1, the J call TRBJ2-2; TRBD1 aligns across 7 bases. V lost 4 bases to trimming and J lost 3 bases; unmatched junction nucleotides: 6. Germline V gene sequence: CDR1 SGHRS, CDR2 YFSETQ. The CDR3 spans 15 residues. The CDR3 nucleotides are TGCGCCAGCAGCCTTGACAGGGTCGACACCGGGGAGCTGTTTTTT. Protein sequence: CASSLDRVDTGELFF. The full variable domain, completed using reference TRBV5-1 and TRBJ2-2, is KAGVTQTPRYLIKTRGQQVTLSCSPISGHRSVSWYQQTPGQGLQFLFEYFSETQRNKGNFPGRFSGRQFSNSRSEMNVSTLELGDSALYLCASSLDRVDTGELFFGEGSRLTVL.

The genes are TRBV14 and TRBJ2-7, with 7 bases that match TRBD1. CDR1 and CDR2 (germline): SGHDN, FVKESK. This CDR3 spans 16 amino acids. V gave up 3 bases and J gave up 3 bases; unmatched junction bases: 11. The CDR3: CASSQTGTAGLYEQYF. The DNA for the CDR3 is TGTGCCAGCAGCCAGACCGGGACAGCTGGCCTCTACGAGCAGTACTTC.

This chain uses TRBV15 with TRBJ1-2; D unclear. The CDR3 contains 14 residues. V lost 4 bases and J 8 bases, leaving 17 bases between the germline ends. In germline, CDR1 is LNHNV, CDR2 YYDKDF (reference sequence). In nucleotides, the CDR3 is TGTGCCACCAGCATAGACCTCCACCCGCGAGGCTACACCTTC. Residues: CATSIDLHPRGYTF.

The rearrangement uses TRBV28 and TRBJ1-4; possible D gene TRBD1, 6 bases. The CDR3 consists of 16 residues. Germline V CDR1 and CDR2: MDHEN, SYDVKM. Deletions cut 6 bases from V and 6 bases from J, with 20 bases between. CDR3 sequence reads: CASSSMAGGLDEKLFF. Here the CDR3 DNA reads TGTGCCAGCAGCAGTATGGCGGGGGGCCTGGATGAAAAACTGTTTTTT.

This chain uses TRBV5-1 with TRBJ2-7; weak D call: TRBD1 (6 bases). Germline CDR1 and CDR2: SGHRS and YFSETQ. Trimming stripped 2 bases from V and 3 bases from J, with 15 bases between. The CDR3 is made up of 15 amino acids. The DNA for the CDR3 is TGCGCCAGCAGCTTAGCGCAGGGGCTAAACTACGAGCAGTACTTC. It is translated as CASSLAQGLNYEQYF.

The chain is built from TRBV4-1 and TRBJ1-6, with 8 bases aligning to TRBD1. Per germline, CDR1 MGHRA and CDR2 YSYEKL. The CDR3 totals 15 residues. Trimming took 1 base from V and 9 from J; bases not matched to a gene: 5. Here the CDR3 reads CASSQVTGGGSPLHF. The DNA for the CDR3 is TGCGCCAGCAGCCAAGTTACAGGGGGTGGTTCACCCCTCCACTTT.

The chain links TRBV1 to TRBJ2-1. TRBV1 is classified as a pseudogene. The CDR3 is made up of 20 amino acids. The CDR3 region is CTSSQEKLGAPFKVDNEQFF. The CDR3 nucleotides read TGCACCAGCAGCCAAGAGAAACTAGGGGCCCCGTTTAAAGTCGACAATGAGCAGTTCTTC.